These 5 T cell receptor beta chains were all obtained from the same sample, sequenced in a study of preoperative IRX-2 immunotherapy in early breast cancer (dated by TCRdb to between 2018 and 2021). The library came from the immunoSEQ multiplex PCR assay. Drawn from immuneACCESS, this table holds only the in-frame rearrangements with V and J called that TCRdb kept. Clones are partly lost; checked studies trace under half to an unresolved V gene and leave the rest unexplained. The sample table shows about 19,000 clones, and around four fifths are seen once. Of the sample, roughly 1.2% is held by the ten largest clones. The label giving this sample's treatment or condition can be read as: preoperative locoregional IRX-2 cytokine immunotherapy. This specimen was lymph node tissue, taken after IRX-2 immunotherapy. Receptors were obtained from a human donor with breast cancer.

The chain links TRBV11-3 to TRBJ1-3; unclear D gene. The length of the CDR3 is 15 residues. Trimming took off 2 bases at V and 2 bases at J, with 10 bases between the two ends. Germline CDR1 SGHNT, CDR2 YENEEA. CDR3 sequence reads: CASSLNGITGNTIYF. For the CDR3, the DNA is TGTGCCAGCAGCTTAAATGGGATAACTGGAAACACCATATATTTT.

With respect to this clone: The junction and the germline gene differ at one end; a read error may be behind it. The J gene is TRBJ2-7, the V gene TRBV6-1; TRBD1 matches at 7 bases. The V gene's germline CDR1 is MNHNS and CDR2 SASEGT. The CDR3 has 14 amino acids. The CDR3 reads CAISEGRGSYEQYF. In nucleotides, the CDR3 is TGTGCCATCAGTGAAGGCAGGGGGTCCTACGAGCAGTACTTC.

The rearrangement uses TRBV11-1 and TRBJ2-1; 10 bases align to TRBD2. CDR3 size: 16 residues. J lost 7 bases, V lost 3 bases, and 9 bases had no gene match. Germline CDR1 is SGHAT and CDR2 is FQDESV (reference sequence). The CDR3 sequence is CASSFPSGSVKNEQFF. The CDR3 coding sequence is TGTGCCAGCAGCTTTCCTAGCGGGAGTGTTAAGAATGAGCAGTTCTTC.

The rearrangement uses TRBV19 and TRBJ1-2, with D unresolved. V was clipped by 4 bases and J by 4 bases, with 13 bases between them. The CDR3 is 14 residues long. In germline, CDR1 is LNHDA, CDR2 SQIVND (reference sequence). CDR3 in DNA: TGTGCCAGTAGTAGCGGACGGCACCTCTATGGCTACACCTTC. Translation: CASSSGRHLYGYTF.

V gene TRBV30 combines with J gene TRBJ2-1, with TRBD2 identical over 8 bases. The germline CDR1 and CDR2 sequences are GTSNPN and SVGIG (reference sequence). Trimming at V came to 2 bases and at J to 7 bases, leaving 4 bases not matched to a gene. The CDR3 runs to 13 residues. CDR3 residues: CAWSLAGSNEQFF. DNA of the CDR3: TGTGCCTGGAGTCTAGCGGGCTCGAATGAGCAGTTCTTC.